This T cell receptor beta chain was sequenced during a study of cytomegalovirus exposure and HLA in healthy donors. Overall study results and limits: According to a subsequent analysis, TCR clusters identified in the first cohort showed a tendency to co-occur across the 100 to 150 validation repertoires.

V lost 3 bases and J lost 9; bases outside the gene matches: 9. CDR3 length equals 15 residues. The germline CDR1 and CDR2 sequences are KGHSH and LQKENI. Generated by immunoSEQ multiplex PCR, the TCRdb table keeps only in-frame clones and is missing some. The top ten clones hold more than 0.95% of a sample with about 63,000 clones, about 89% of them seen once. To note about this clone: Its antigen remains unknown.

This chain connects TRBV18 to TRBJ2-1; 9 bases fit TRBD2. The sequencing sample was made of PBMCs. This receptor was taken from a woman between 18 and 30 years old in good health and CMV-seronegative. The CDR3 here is CASSPRVAGEVEQFF. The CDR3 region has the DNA TGTGCCAGCTCACCTAGGGTAGCGGGAGAGGTTGAGCAGTTCTTC.